These 13 T cell receptor beta chains came from one sample sequenced in a study of T cells in Graves' hyperthyroidism and ophthalmopathy. Amplified TCR beta CDR3 regions derived from RNA transcripts. HTBI primers drove first-round RT-PCR of the TCR CDR3. From the multiplex PCR reads, TCRdb called clonotypes with MiXCR, one entry per CDR3 protein. The table includes roughly 500,000 distinct CDR3 sequences, 46% detected once. Sequenced material: peripheral blood or thyroid tissue (not recorded which). These TCRs come from an adult woman with Graves' disease, either hyperthyroidism or ophthalmopathy (not recorded which).

This clonotype was recorded only once. This chain links TRBV29-1 with TRBJ1-2, with a tentative D call TRBD1 (5 bases). The V end lost 6 bases, the J end lost 5 bases, and 19 bases lay between the germline ends. Germline V CDR1 and CDR2: SQVTM, ANQGSEA. The CDR3 is 14 residues long. CDR3 sequence (DNA): TGCAGCGTCCAAAAACAGGACCAGACTTATGGCTACACCTTC. Residues: CSVQKQDQTYGYTF.

The J gene is TRBJ2-1, the V gene TRBV7-2, with D tentatively TRBD2 (5 bases). The length of the CDR3 is 12 residues. V shed 5 bases and J shed 6 bases, with 8 bases lying between them. Germline V gene lookup returns CDR1 SGHTA and CDR2 FQGNSA. CDR3: CASSLDSNEQFF. CDR3 nucleotides: TGTGCCAGCAGCCTGGACTCCAATGAGCAGTTCTTC.

Comments on this clonotype: This may come from a read error, since a much larger clone is one base off. The rearrangement uses TRBV7-9 and TRBJ2-7, with 9 bases identical to TRBD1. CDR1 SEHNR and CDR2 FQNEAQ come from the germline V gene (reference sequence). Trimming at V came to 6 bases and at J to 6 bases, leaving 12 bases not matched to a gene. CDR3 size: 15 residues. The chain's CDR3 is CASRPSGQGRVEQYF. The CDR3 coding sequence is TGTGCCAGCAGACCGTCGGGACAGGGTAGGGTCGAGCAGTACTTC.

V and J are TRBV27 and TRBJ1-2, with a possible D match to TRBD1 (5 bases). From germline, CDR1 is MNHEY and CDR2 SMNVEV (reference sequence). The CDR3 contains 15 residues. Trimming left V 3 bases short and J 4 bases short, with 15 bases between. As DNA, the CDR3 is TGTGCCAGCAGTTTGTCGACAGAACCCTGCTATGGCTACACCTTC. Encoded protein: CASSLSTEPCYGYTF.

CDR3 sequence (DNA): TGTGCCTTCAGTGACCCGGGGACTCCTCGTGGCTACACCTTC. Translating it yields CAFSDPGTPRGYTF. The V and J genes are TRBV24-1 and TRBJ1-2; the D gene is possibly TRBD1 (5 bases). Trimming left V 12 bases short and J 7 bases short, with 23 bases between. The CDR3 is made up of 14 amino acids. In germline, CDR1 is KGHDR, CDR2 SFDVKD.

The V call is TRBV20-1, the J call TRBJ1-4; 10 positions agree with TRBD1. Germline lookup yields CDR1 DFQATT and CDR2 SNEGSKA (reference sequence). The CDR3 is made up of 12 amino acids. Germline trimming cut 6 bases from V and 7 bases from J; bases unmatched to any gene: 2. CDR3 residues: CSAGDRGEKLFF. The CDR3 bases are TGCAGTGCCGGGGACAGGGGTGAAAAACTGTTTTTT.

This clonotype was seen many times. The rearrangement joins TRBV7-9 to TRBJ1-4; D call uncertain. The CDR3 is 14 residues long. CDR1 SEHNR and CDR2 FQNEAQ come from the germline V gene (reference sequence). V lost 5 bases and J 0 bases, leaving 7 bases between the germline ends. The CDR3 is CASSPRATNEKLFF. CDR3 nucleotides: TGTGCCAGCAGCCCTAGAGCAACTAATGAAAAACTGTTTTTT.

This chain uses TRBV29-1 with TRBJ1-2; 9 bases are shared with TRBD1. The V segment lost 6 bases and the J segment 2 bases; nucleotides outside the gene matches: 10. Germline CDR1 is SQVTM and CDR2 is ANQGSEA. CDR3 length equals 15 residues. The CDR3 sequence: CSVPGQGLGNYGYTF. The DNA for the CDR3 is TGCAGCGTCCCGGGACAGGGTCTGGGGAACTATGGCTACACCTTC. Drawing the rest from reference TRBV29-1 and TRBJ1-2, the complete variable domain is SAVISQKPSRDICQRGTSLTIQCQVDSQVTMMFWYRQQPGQSLTLIATANQGSEATYESGFVIDKFPISRPNLTFSTLTVSNMSPEDSSIYLCSVPGQGLGNYGYTFGSGTRLTVV.

This clonotype was seen repeatedly, ten times or more. This chain joins TRBV5-8 and TRBJ2-7, with 11 bases fitting TRBD2. CDR1 SGHTS and CDR2 YDEGEE come from the germline V gene. J gave up 7 bases and V 1 base, and 7 bases lay outside the gene matches. CDR3 length: 15 amino acids. The CDR3 DNA reads TGTGCCAGCAGCTTGTCTACTAGCGGGAGATTTGAGCAGTACTTC. This encodes CASSLSTSGRFEQYF.

J is TRBJ1-6 and V is TRBV10-2; the D is unclear. V shed 8 bases and J shed 1 base, with 15 bases lying between them. CDR1 and CDR2 from the germline V gene are WSHSY and SAAADI. The CDR3 has 16 residues. The CDR3 is CASSLARDSYNSPLHF. The DNA for the CDR3 is TGCGCCAGCTCCCTCGCAAGGGATTCCTATAATTCACCCCTCCACTTT.

Regarding this clonotype: At one end the junction does not follow the germline gene, possibly because of a read error. The J gene is TRBJ2-6, the V gene TRBV10-3; 10 nucleotides agree with TRBD2. CDR1 is ENHRY and CDR2 is SYGVKD in the germline V gene. CDR3 length: 16 residues. The DNA for the CDR3 is TGTGCCAGCAGTACCGGGACTAGCGCTGGGGCCAACGTCCTGACTTTC. As protein: CASSTGTSAGANVLTF.

The rearrangement joins TRBV12-3 or TRBV12-4 to TRBJ1-2; D gene unclear. The CDR3 is 14 residues long. Trimming pared 2 bases from V and 8 bases from J, leaving 15 bases between. The CDR3 sequence: CASSLRSGSGGYTF. The CDR3 bases are TGTGCCAGCAGTTTAAGGAGCGGGAGCGGCGGCTACACCTTC.

A note on this clonotype: Its ends do not fully match the called genes, so a read error is possible. This sequence joins TRBV19 and TRBJ2-6; 8 bases map to TRBD1. The CDR3 consists of 16 residues. Per the germline V gene, CDR1 is LNHDA and CDR2 is SQIVND (reference sequence). The chain's CDR3 is CASTRTGYSGANVLAF. DNA for the CDR3: TGTGCCAGCACCCGGACAGGGTACTCTGGGGCCAACGTCCTGGCTTTC.